What follows are 7 T cell receptor beta chains derived from one specimen sequenced in a study of cytomegalovirus exposure and HLA in healthy donors. With 60 Vbeta and 13 Jbeta primers, the PCR was carried out. The data were produced by immunoSEQ multiplex PCR, yet TCRdb's version contains in-frame clones alone and is incomplete. The repertoire holds fewer than 95,000 clones, with over 75% as singletons. Input material: PBMCs. The receptors shown here come from a man aged 18 to 29 in good health and CMV-seronegative.

The gene calls are TRBV19 and TRBJ1-1; 8 bases line up with TRBD1. The length of the CDR3 is 14 residues. Germline V gene lookup returns CDR1 LNHDA and CDR2 SQIVND (reference sequence). With V trimmed by 4 bases and J by 5 bases, 6 bases remained unmatched. The CDR3 protein is CASSTQGGETEAFF. The CDR3 DNA reads as TGTGCCAGTAGTACACAGGGGGGCGAGACTGAAGCTTTCTTT.

The chain joins TRBV11-2 to TRBJ2-7, with D perhaps matching TRBD2 (5 bases). The CDR3 totals 15 residues. V was shortened by 1 base and J by 3 bases, with 13 bases between the two germline ends. Per germline, CDR1 SGHAT and CDR2 FQNNGV. CDR3 coding DNA: TGTGCCAGCAGCTTAGCTACCGGTGGACTCTACGAGCAGTACTTC. Protein sequence: CASSLATGGLYEQYF. The whole variable domain, remainder taken from reference TRBV11-2 and TRBJ2-7, is EAGVAQSPRYKIIEKRQSVAFWCNPISGHATLYWYQQILGQGPKLLIQFQNNGVVDDSQLPKDRFSAERLKGVDSTLKIQPAKLEDSAVYLCASSLATGGLYEQYFGPGTRLTVT.

This clone was detected a few times. The chain joins TRBV15 to TRBJ2-5; 7 bases fit TRBD2. Germline lookup yields CDR1 LNHNV and CDR2 YYDKDF (reference sequence). J lost 5 bases, V lost 4 bases, and 4 bases had no gene match. The CDR3 totals 13 residues. CDR3 sequence reads: CATSIWGGETQYF. Written as DNA, the CDR3 is TGTGCCACCAGCATATGGGGAGGGGAGACCCAGTACTTC.

In its sample, this clone was seen once. This chain joins TRBV18 and TRBJ1-2; 7 nucleotides line up with TRBD1. The length of the CDR3 is 15 residues. V shed 3 bases and J 2 bases; nucleotides not matched to a gene: 6. The germline V gene encodes CDR1 KGHSH and CDR2 LQKENI. This CDR3 is CASSPIQTGNYGYTF. CDR3 sequence (DNA): TGTGCCAGCTCACCCATACAGACAGGGAACTATGGCTACACCTTC.

The rearrangement joins TRBV6-1 to TRBJ1-2, with D possibly TRBD1 on 6 matching bases. Looked up from germline, CDR1 is MNHNS and CDR2 is SASEGT. This CDR3 is built from 15 residues. Trimming left V 1 base short and J 6 bases short, with 15 bases between. The CDR3 DNA sequence: TGTGCCAGCAGTGAAGGACAGGAAGCGAGGAATGGCTACACCTTC. It specifies CASSEGQEARNGYTF.

This chain connects TRBV9 to TRBJ2-3; 12 bases agree with TRBD2. The ends lost 4 bases at V and 1 base at J; junction bases unmatched: 4. Germline CDR1 reads SGDLS; CDR2 reads YYNGEE. The CDR3 is made up of 16 amino acids. The CDR3 nucleotides are TGTGCCAGCAGCCTAGCGGGGGGGCCGGGCACAGATACGCAGTATTTT. Protein product: CASSLAGGPGTDTQYF.

This chain joins TRBV6-5 and TRBJ1-5, with D perhaps TRBD1 (5 bases). Germline CDR1 MNHEY, CDR2 SVGAGI. Trimming took off 0 bases at V and 2 bases at J, with 11 bases between the two ends. The CDR3 extends over 16 amino acids. In DNA form, the CDR3 reads TGTGCCAGCAGTTACTCGGGGGGTGCTGGCAATCAGCCCCAGCATTTT. Its protein product is CASSYSGGAGNQPQHF.